This TCR beta chain was identified during a study of monozygotic twins with inflammatory bowel disease. Details on this clonotype: Its antigen is currently unknown.

The RNA usage for each TCR library was around 3.5 ug of total RNA. Template switching appended UMIs that held a 6-nucleotide sample barcode. TCRdb re-called the 5' RACE reads and shows each CDR3 protein once, DNA omitted. The sample totals roughly 320,000 distinct CDR3 sequences. CDR3 length equals 17 residues. Germline V CDR1 and CDR2: SGHVS, FQNEAQ. Donors each gave about 2.6 ml of blood. Whole-study findings and limits: Using the inverse Simpson index, IBD patients had lower TCRbeta diversity than healthy co-twins.

This TCR derives from a human donor with ulcerative colitis or Crohn's disease, or a healthy co-twin of an affected twin (not recorded which). The J gene is TRBJ2-2, the V gene TRBV7-8; the D call from TCRdb, TRBD2, cannot be confirmed without DNA. The sequencing sample was made of blood. The CDR3 is CASSLALGTLAAGELFF. The full variable domain, rest sourced from reference TRBV7-8 and TRBJ2-2, is GAGVSQSPRYKVAKRGQDVALRCDPISGHVSLFWYQQALGQGPEFLTYFQNEAQLDKSGLPSDRFFAERPEGSVSTLKIQRTQQEDSAVYLCASSLALGTLAAGELFFGEGSRLTVL.